The 2 T cell receptor beta chains below come from one sample, sequenced in a study of regulatory T cells in long-lasting Graves disease. The time point was: newly diagnosed GD, antithyroid drugs for less than 3 months. Making the TCR library involved RNA that had been extracted from PBMCs. Relying on iRepertoire HTBI primers and Arm-PCR of CDR3 regions, the team built TCR beta libraries. TCRdb analysed the multiplex PCR reads with MiXCR anew, one entry per CDR3 protein. The data show some 220,000 distinct CDR3 sequences, around 20% seen once. The same data also went into a second study, on T cells in Graves' hyperthyroidism and ophthalmopathy.

Sequenced here: peripheral blood mononuclear cells (PBMCs), sampled at new diagnosis, from a patient treated with antithyroid drugs. The origin of the receptors is a woman aged 30 to 39 with Graves disease.

The chain links TRBV5-1 to TRBJ2-1; the D is unclear. Germline lookup yields CDR1 SGHRS and CDR2 YFSETQ. The CDR3 spans 15 residues. The V and J ends lost 0 bases and 7 bases respectively, with 14 bases between them. The CDR3 here is CASSLDIGLWNEQFF. The CDR3 coding sequence is TGCGCCAGCAGCTTGGATATAGGGCTCTGGAATGAGCAGTTCTTC.

This clonotype was recorded many times. V usage is TRBV20-1 and J usage is TRBJ1-4, with no clear D. V lost 3 bases and J 0 bases, leaving 8 bases between the germline ends. Germline V gives CDR1 DFQATT, CDR2 SNEGSKA (reference sequence). This CDR3 has 14 amino acids. CDR3 in DNA: TGCAGTGCTAGTCCTCCGTCAACTAATGAAAAACTGTTTTTT. Its protein is CSASPPSTNEKLFF.